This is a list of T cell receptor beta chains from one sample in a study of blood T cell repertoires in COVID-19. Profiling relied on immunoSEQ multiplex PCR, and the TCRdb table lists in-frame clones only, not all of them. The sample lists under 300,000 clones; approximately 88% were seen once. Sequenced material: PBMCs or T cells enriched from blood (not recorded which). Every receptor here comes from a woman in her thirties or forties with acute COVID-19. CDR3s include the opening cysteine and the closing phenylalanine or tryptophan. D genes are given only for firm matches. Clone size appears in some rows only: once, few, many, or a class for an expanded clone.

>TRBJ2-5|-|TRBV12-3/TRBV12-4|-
CASSLWGRETQYF
TGTGCCAGCAGTTTGTGGGGGCGCGAGACCCAGTACTTC
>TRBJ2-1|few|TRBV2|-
CASSDRAGSYNEQFF
TGTGCCAGCAGTGACCGAGCGGGCTCCTACAATGAGCAGTTCTTC
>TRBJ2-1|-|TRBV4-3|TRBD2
CASSQVTGGYEQFF
TGCGCCAGCAGCCAAGTAACGGGGGGGTATGAGCAGTTCTTC
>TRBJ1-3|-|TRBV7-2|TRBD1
CASSYDRAGNTIYF
TGTGCCAGCAGCTACGACAGGGCTGGAAACACCATATATTTT
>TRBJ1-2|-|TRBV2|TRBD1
CASSEAGQGNGYTF
TGTGCCAGCAGTGAAGCAGGACAGGGGAATGGCTACACCTTC
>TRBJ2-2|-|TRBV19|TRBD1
CATRDRAAGELFF
TGTGCCACCCGGGACAGGGCCGCCGGGGAGCTGTTTTTT
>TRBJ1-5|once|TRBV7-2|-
CASSLANWPQHF
TGTGCCAGCAGCTTAGCCAATTGGCCCCAGCATTTT
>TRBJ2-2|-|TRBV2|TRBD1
CASSESTGVTGELFF
TGTGCCAGCAGTGAATCGACAGGGGTCACCGGGGAGCTGTTTTTT
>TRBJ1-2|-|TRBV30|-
CAWIPYNYGYTF
TGTGCCTGGATTCCTTATAACTATGGCTACACCTTC
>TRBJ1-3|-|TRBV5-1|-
CASSLIGVGSGNTIYF
TGCGCCAGCAGCTTGATAGGGGTGGGCTCTGGAAACACCATATATTTT
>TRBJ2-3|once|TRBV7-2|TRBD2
CASSLQSGIKDTQYF
TGTGCCAGCAGCTTACAGAGCGGGATTAAGGATACGCAGTATTTT
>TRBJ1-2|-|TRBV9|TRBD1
CASSVDPTQGSYTF
TGTGCCAGCAGCGTAGATCCCACACAGGGGAGCTACACCTTC
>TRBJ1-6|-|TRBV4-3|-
CASSQAAPWARDNSPLHF
TGCGCCAGCAGCCAGGCCGCCCCCTGGGCCAGGGATAATTCACCCCTCCACTTT
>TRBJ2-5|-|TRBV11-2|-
CASKGGALRETQYF
TGTGCCAGCAAAGGTGGGGCGCTTCGAGAGACCCAGTACTTC
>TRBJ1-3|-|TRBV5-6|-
CASSPEKVQGSLGNTIYF
TGTGCCAGCAGCCCCGAAAAAGTACAGGGCTCCCTGGGGAACACCATATATTTT
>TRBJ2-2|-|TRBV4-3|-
CASSQDMGHRTGELFF
TGCGCCAGCAGCCAAGATATGGGGCACCGCACCGGGGAGCTGTTTTTT
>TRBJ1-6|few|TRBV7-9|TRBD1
CASRHWRQGGNSPLHF
TGTGCCAGCAGGCACTGGCGACAGGGGGGGAATTCACCCCTCCACTTT
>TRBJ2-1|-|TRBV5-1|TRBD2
CASSSMGLAAYNEQFF
TGCGCCAGCAGCAGCATGGGACTAGCGGCATACAATGAGCAGTTCTTC
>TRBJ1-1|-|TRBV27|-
CASSLRGGGGTEAFF
TGTGCCAGCAGTTTAAGAGGAGGGGGGGGAACTGAAGCTTTCTTT
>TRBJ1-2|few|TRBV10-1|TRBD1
CASSTGQDYGYTF
TGCGCCAGCAGTACTGGACAGGACTATGGCTACACCTTC
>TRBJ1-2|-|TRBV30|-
CAWMYGGGPRLRPGYTF
TGTGCCTGGATGTACGGGGGGGGCCCCCGTCTCCGCCCGGGCTACACCTTC
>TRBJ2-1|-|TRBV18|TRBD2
CASLYGGGERNEQFF
TGTGCCAGCCTCTACGGGGGGGGTGAAAGGAATGAGCAGTTCTTC
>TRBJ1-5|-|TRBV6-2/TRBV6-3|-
CASSYYPGLGGNQPQHF
TGTGCCAGCAGTTACTACCCCGGCCTGGGAGGCAATCAGCCCCAGCATTTT
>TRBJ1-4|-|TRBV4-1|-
CASSQGLGVEKLFF
TGCGCCAGCAGCCAAGGTCTCGGGGTGGAAAAACTGTTTTTT
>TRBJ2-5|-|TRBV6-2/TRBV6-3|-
CASSYPLGGGETQYF
TGTGCCAGCAGTTACCCCCTGGGGGGAGGAGAGACCCAGTACTTC
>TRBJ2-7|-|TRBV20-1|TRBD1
CSASFWVGQGEYEQYF
TGCAGTGCTAGTTTTTGGGTCGGACAGGGGGAGTACGAGCAGTACTTC
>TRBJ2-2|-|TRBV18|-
CASSPLQTTGELFF
TGTGCCAGCTCACCACTACAAACCACCGGGGAGCTGTTTTTT
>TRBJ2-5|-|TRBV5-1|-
CASSLTSYQETQYF
TGCGCCAGCAGCTTGACTAGCTACCAAGAGACCCAGTACTTC